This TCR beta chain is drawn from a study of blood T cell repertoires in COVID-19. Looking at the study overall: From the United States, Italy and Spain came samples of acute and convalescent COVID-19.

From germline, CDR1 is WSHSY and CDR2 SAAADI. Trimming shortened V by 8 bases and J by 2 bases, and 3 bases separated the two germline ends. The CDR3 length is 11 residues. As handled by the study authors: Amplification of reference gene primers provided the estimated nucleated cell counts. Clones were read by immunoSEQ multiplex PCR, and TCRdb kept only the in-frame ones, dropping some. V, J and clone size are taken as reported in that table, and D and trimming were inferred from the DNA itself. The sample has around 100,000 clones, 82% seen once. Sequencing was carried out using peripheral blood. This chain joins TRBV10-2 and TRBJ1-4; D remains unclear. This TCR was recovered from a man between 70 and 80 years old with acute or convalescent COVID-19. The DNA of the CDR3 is TGCGCCAGCCAGACTAATGAAAAACTGTTTTTT. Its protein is CASQTNEKLFF.